This T cell receptor beta chain was recovered during a study of blood T cell repertoires in COVID-19. In the study overall: The cDNA or gDNA used as material had been derived from T cells, B-cell-depleted T cells, or PBMCs.

How the authors handled the data: Cell counts per sample came from amplifying reference gene primers. Data came from immunoSEQ multiplex PCR; TCRdb stores just in-frame clones and leaves some out. The D gene and trimming were derived from the DNA, and the V and J assignments and clone size from that table. Among 200,000 to 250,000 clones listed, 83% were seen once. This CDR3 spans 13 amino acids. Looked up from germline, CDR1 is SGHRS and CDR2 is YFSETQ. Trimming took off 3 bases at V and 0 bases at J, with 6 bases between the two ends. Grouping used clinical history reported by participants in a survey and questionnaire.

The origin of this receptor is a woman aged 45-59 years who had been exposed to COVID-19. The sequenced sample was PBMCs or T cells enriched from blood (not recorded which). The gene calls are TRBV5-1 and TRBJ1-1; D unclear. The CDR3 region is CASSYAVNTEAFF. The CDR3 DNA sequence: TGCGCCAGCAGCTATGCAGTGAACACTGAAGCTTTCTTT.